These 8 T cell receptor beta chains were sequenced from one sample in a study of blood T cell repertoires in COVID-19. Sequenced by immunoSEQ multiplex PCR; TCRdb stores in-frame clones only, minus some. Altogether roughly 250,000 clones are present, roughly 90% being singletons, with the ten largest covering around 2%. The sequencing input was peripheral blood. These receptors were taken from a woman in her 40s who had recovered from COVID-19.

The chain joins TRBV19 to TRBJ1-2, with a possible D match to TRBD1 (6 bases). V was pared by 3 bases and J by 4 bases, with 15 bases between. The CDR3 consists of 15 residues. The V gene's germline CDR1 is LNHDA and CDR2 SQIVND (reference sequence). The CDR3, as DNA: TGTGCCAGTAGTATGAAAAGGGACACCGCCTATGGCTACACCTTC. Its protein product is CASSMKRDTAYGYTF.

This CDR3 reads CASSMWTGNTGELFF. The CDR3 coding sequence is TGTGCCAGTAGTATGTGGACAGGGAACACCGGGGAGCTGTTTTTT. The gene calls are TRBV19 and TRBJ2-2; 7 bases align to TRBD1. Germline V lookup: CDR1 LNHDA, CDR2 SQIVND (reference sequence). Trimming at V came to 3 bases and at J to 1 base, leaving 2 bases not matched to a gene. This CDR3 spans 15 amino acids.

This rearrangement joins TRBV24-1 to TRBJ2-3, with no clear D. The CDR3 runs 13 residues. From germline, CDR1 is KGHDR and CDR2 SFDVKD. With 4 bases removed from V and 4 bases from J, the gap between germline ends came to 8 bases. CDR3 nucleotides: TGTGCCACCAGTGACCACATCCCAGATACGCAGTATTTT. It encodes CATSDHIPDTQYF.

This clone was seen a handful of times. DNA of the CDR3: TGTGCCAGCAGCTTATCCCTCAATCAGCCCCAGCATTTT. Its translation: CASSLSLNQPQHF. The rearrangement uses TRBV11-1 and TRBJ1-5; no firm D call. V gave up 2 bases and J gave up 3 bases, with 5 bases separating them. This CDR3 region has 13 residues. Germline V gene lookup returns CDR1 SGHAT and CDR2 FQDESV (reference sequence).

CDR3 nucleotide sequence: TGTGCCAGCAGTGAATATAAGAACACTGAAGCTTTCTTT. Residues: CASSEYKNTEAFF. The chain uses TRBV25-1 and TRBJ1-1, with D uncertain. Germline V CDR1 and CDR2: MGHDK, SYGVNS. V was cut by 0 bases and J by 1 base, with 3 bases left in between. This CDR3 has 13 amino acids.

The rearrangement joins TRBV4-2 to TRBJ2-1, with TRBD2 identical over 9 bases. The CDR3 sequence is 15 residues long. In germline, CDR1 is LGHNA, CDR2 YNFKEQ. Losses at the gene ends were 0 bases for V and 7 bases for J; bases not matched to a gene: 4. CDR3 DNA sequence: TGTGCCAGCAGCCAAGATGCGGGGGGGTTTAATGAGCAGTTCTTC. This encodes CASSQDAGGFNEQFF.

The V gene is TRBV5-4, the J gene TRBJ2-6; D might be TRBD1 (6 bases). Germline CDR1 reads SGHNT; CDR2 reads YYREEE (reference sequence). V lost 0 bases and J 0 bases, leaving 10 bases between the germline ends. The CDR3 sequence is 17 residues long. Here the CDR3 reads CASSLDRASSGANVLTF. CDR3 coding DNA: TGTGCCAGCAGCTTGGACAGGGCAAGCTCTGGGGCCAACGTCCTGACTTTC.

The chain combines TRBV18 with TRBJ2-3; D unclear. Germline values: CDR1 KGHSH, CDR2 LQKENI. The CDR3 is 17 amino acids. Trimming shortened V by 1 base and J by 5 bases, and 19 bases separated the two germline ends. CDR3 in DNA: TGTGCCAGCTCACCACTTTTTGACACCGGTCAAGAAGATACGCAGTATTTT. It specifies CASSPLFDTGQEDTQYF.